There are many counts of the clone carrying this T cell receptor (beta chain). These data are taken from a study of neurological immune-mediated disorders. cDNA was made by 5'RACE with 10-nucleotide random UMIs. TCRdb used MiXCR to reprocess the 5' RACE reads, holding one entry per CDR3 protein. The sample contains around 68,000 distinct CDR3 sequences, approximately 3.7% of which appear only once. This CDR3 has 15 amino acids. Germline V gene lookup returns CDR1 SGDLS and CDR2 YYNGEE. V was clipped by 4 bases and J by 7 bases; unmatched bases: 10. The sample comprised PBMCs. The chain couples TRBV9 to TRBJ1-5, with TRBD1 matching 8 bases. The TCR was taken from a middle-aged man with multiple sclerosis. CDR3 protein: CASSPGTGGGQPQHF. In DNA form, the CDR3 reads TGTGCCAGCAGCCCGGGAACAGGGGGTGGACAGCCCCAGCATTTT.